The sequence of this T cell receptor (beta chain) was determined in a study of T cell repertoires in cytomegalovirus infection. One entry per CDR3 protein results from TCRdb running MiXCR on the reads. This sample has about 89,000 distinct CDR3 sequences, with over 25% found just once. This clonotype appeared a few times. The antigen remains undetermined. Germline CDR1 is LGHDT and CDR2 is YNNKEL (reference sequence). With 4 bases removed from V and 4 bases from J, the gap between germline ends came to 10 bases. This CDR3 has 13 residues. The source of this sequence is a human donor in good health (CMV status not recorded). Some clones in this sample may be carry-over from other donors' samples. The sequences come from CD8+ T cells from cultured PBMCs, collected from culture after CMV antigen stimulation. This chain links TRBV3-1 with TRBJ1-1; no definite D call. The CDR3 DNA reads TGTGCCAGCAGCCCCGAGGACCGCACTGAAGCTTTCTTT. This translates into CASSPEDRTEAFF.